A selection of T cell receptor beta chains follows, all from one sample in a study of cytomegalovirus exposure and HLA in healthy donors. Measured with immunoSEQ multiplex PCR; TCRdb has only the in-frame clones, and not every one. This sample has under 200,000 clones, with around 73% found just once. The sequenced sample was PBMCs. These receptors were obtained from a young woman in good health and CMV-seropositive. Both conserved end residues are part of each CDR3.

>TRBV6-1
CASSTETGLNGYTF
>TRBV4-1
CASSQDGPFYEQYF
>TRBV18
CASSPRSRAGGELFF
>TRBV13
CASSSTSRETQYF
>TRBV5-4
CASSSQGYRGTGELFF
>TRBV10-1
CASRGQAHSPLHF
>TRBV11-2
CASSLDRGDTEAFF
>TRBV28
CASSSLGTPYNEQFF
>TRBV2
CASSRDSGGEQYF
>TRBV27
CASSLRVVGRAHEQYF
>TRBV9
CASSVGAGMNTEAFF
>TRBV6-5
CASWRGREVDEQYF
>TRBV5-6
CASTLSQTGITDTQYF
>TRBV18
CASSSRQDRYPLEETQYF
>TRBV11-1
CASSFTGGPYNEQFF
>TRBV30
CAWSPGIGYTF
>TRBV7-9
CASSPTSGGKNEQFF
>TRBV25-1
CASSWGTPGNTIYF
>TRBV2
CAAKSRGWDGYTF
>TRBV7-9
CASSLRGRTQETQYF
>TRBV7-2
CASSLGYGGGLADTQYF
>TRBV27
CASSLEGTGNSPLHF
>TRBV6-5
CAGGVYQPQHF
>TRBV7-9
CASSLASGQGSSPLHF
>TRBV5-6
CASSAGQVYEQYF
>TRBV5-8
CASSPSLQRGGRNEQFF
>TRBV27
CASSPSPSRYNEQFF
>TRBV30
CAWSPPVMNTEAFF
>TRBV4-1
CASSPFTAMNTEAFF
>TRBV5-1
CASSPGNSWGTGAFQEKLFF
>TRBV7-2
CASSSDSPAYNEQFF
>TRBV5-4
CASSPIRVANEQFF
>TRBV5-6
CASSSGSGLVTDTQYF
>TRBV30
CAWSVRGGTGNEKLFF
>TRBV19
CASRHTGSDVSYEQYF
>TRBV28
CASSLGGLGNYGYTF
>TRBV7-2
CASSLPSGGLLTDTQYF
>TRBV11-3
CASSPRARGWDGELFF
>TRBV18
CASSKGAQISGYTF
>TRBV19
CASSIGSTDTQYF
>TRBV19
CASSIDREEWSGELFF